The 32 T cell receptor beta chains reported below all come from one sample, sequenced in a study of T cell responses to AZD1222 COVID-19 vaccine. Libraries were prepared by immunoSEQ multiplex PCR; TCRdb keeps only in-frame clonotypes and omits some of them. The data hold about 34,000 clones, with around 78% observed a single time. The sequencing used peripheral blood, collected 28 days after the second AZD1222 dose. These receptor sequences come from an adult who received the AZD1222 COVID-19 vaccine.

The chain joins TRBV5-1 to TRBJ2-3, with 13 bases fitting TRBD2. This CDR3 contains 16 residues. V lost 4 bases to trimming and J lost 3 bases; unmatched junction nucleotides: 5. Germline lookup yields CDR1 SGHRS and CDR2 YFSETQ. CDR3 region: CASSLGTSGATDTQYF. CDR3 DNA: TGCGCCAGCAGCCTGGGGACTAGCGGGGCTACAGATACGCAGTATTTT. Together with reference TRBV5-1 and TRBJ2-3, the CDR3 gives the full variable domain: KAGVTQTPRYLIKTRGQQVTLSCSPISGHRSVSWYQQTPGQGLQFLFEYFSETQRNKGNFPGRFSGRQFSNSRSEMNVSTLELGDSALYLCASSLGTSGATDTQYFGPGTRLTVL.

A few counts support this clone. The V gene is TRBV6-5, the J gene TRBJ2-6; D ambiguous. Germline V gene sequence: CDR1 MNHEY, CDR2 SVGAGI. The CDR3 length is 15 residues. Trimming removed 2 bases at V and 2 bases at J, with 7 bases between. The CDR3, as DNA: TGTGCCAGCAGTTACGAGTTGGCTGGGGCCAACGTCCTGACTTTC. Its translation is CASSYELAGANVLTF.

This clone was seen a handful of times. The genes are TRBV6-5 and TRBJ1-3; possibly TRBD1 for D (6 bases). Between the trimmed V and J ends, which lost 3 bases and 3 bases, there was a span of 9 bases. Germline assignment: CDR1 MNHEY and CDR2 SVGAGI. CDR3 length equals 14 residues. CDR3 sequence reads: CASSYFRGGNTIYF. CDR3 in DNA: TGTGCCAGCAGTTATTTCAGGGGTGGAAACACCATATATTTT.

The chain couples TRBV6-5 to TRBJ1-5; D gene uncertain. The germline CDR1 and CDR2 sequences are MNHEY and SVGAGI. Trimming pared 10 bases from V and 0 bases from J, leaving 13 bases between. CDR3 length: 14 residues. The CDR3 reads CATVGAYSNQPQHF. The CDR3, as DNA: TGTGCCACTGTGGGAGCTTATAGCAATCAGCCCCAGCATTTT.

DNA for the CDR3: TGTGCCAGTAGTATAGGAGGGACTAGCGGGGGTCAAGAGACCCAGTACTTC. The encoded protein is CASSIGGTSGGQETQYF. The chain is built from TRBV19 and TRBJ2-5; 14 nucleotides line up with TRBD2. The CDR3 loop spans 17 amino acids. Germline trimming cut 1 base from V and 2 bases from J; bases unmatched to any gene: 3. Germline CDR1 and CDR2: LNHDA and SQIVND (reference sequence).

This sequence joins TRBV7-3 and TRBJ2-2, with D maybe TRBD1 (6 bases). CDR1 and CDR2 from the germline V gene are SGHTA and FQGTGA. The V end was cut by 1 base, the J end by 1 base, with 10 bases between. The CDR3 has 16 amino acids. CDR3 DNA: TGTGCCAGCAGCTTAAATAGCAGGGGGAACACCGGGGAGCTGTTTTTT. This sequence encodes CASSLNSRGNTGELFF.

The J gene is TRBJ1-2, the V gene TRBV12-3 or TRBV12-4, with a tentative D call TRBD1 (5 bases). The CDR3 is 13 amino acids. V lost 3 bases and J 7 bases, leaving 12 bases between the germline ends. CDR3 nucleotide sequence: TGTGCCAGCAGTTTTCTCAGGGAGACTGGCTACACCTTC. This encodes CASSFLRETGYTF.

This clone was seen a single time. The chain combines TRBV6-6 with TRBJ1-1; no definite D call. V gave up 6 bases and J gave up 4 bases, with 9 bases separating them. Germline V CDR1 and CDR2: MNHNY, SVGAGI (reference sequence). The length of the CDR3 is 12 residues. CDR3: CASRPVGTEAFF. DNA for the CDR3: TGTGCCAGCAGGCCAGTGGGCACTGAAGCTTTCTTT.

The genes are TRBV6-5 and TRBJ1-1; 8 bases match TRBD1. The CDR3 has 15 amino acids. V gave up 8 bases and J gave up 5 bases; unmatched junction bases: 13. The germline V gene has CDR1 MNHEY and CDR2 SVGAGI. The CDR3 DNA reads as TGTGCCAGCGCAGGACAGGGAGGGGCGAGGACTGAAGCTTTCTTT. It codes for CASAGQGGARTEAFF.

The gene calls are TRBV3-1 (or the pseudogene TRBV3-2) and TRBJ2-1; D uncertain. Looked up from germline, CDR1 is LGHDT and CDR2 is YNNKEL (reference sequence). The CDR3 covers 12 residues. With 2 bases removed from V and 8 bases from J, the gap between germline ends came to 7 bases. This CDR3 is CASSQSGYEQFF. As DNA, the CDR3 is TGTGCCAGCAGCCAAAGTGGGTATGAGCAGTTCTTC.

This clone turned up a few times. The CDR3, as DNA: TGCGCCAGCAACATCAGGTTGCAGAATCAGCCCCAGCATTTT. This sequence encodes CASNIRLQNQPQHF. The rearrangement uses TRBV23-1 and TRBJ1-5; D unclear. TRBV23-1 is an open reading frame, and its role is uncertain. The CDR3 totals 14 residues. Between the trimmed V and J ends, which lost 7 bases and 4 bases, there was a span of 14 bases.

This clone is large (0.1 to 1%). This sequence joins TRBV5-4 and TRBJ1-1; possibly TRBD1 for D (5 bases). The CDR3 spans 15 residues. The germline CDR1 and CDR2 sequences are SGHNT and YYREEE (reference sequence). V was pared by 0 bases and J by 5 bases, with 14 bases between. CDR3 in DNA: TGTGCCAGCAGCTTGGCCCGACGGGGCGCGACTGAAGCTTTCTTT. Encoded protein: CASSLARRGATEAFF.

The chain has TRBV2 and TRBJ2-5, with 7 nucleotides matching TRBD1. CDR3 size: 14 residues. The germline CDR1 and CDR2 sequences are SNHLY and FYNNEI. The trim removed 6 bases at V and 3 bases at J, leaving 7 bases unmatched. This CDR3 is CASSTNRGKETQYF. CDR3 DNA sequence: TGTGCCAGCAGCACAAACAGGGGTAAAGAGACCCAGTACTTC.

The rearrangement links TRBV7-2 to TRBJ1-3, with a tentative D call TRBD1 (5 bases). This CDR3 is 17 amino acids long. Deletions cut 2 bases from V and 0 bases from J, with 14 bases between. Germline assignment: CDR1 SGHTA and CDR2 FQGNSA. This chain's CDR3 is CASSLRDPGLSGNTIYF. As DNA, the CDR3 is TGTGCCAGCAGCTTAAGGGACCCCGGACTCTCTGGAAACACCATATATTTT.

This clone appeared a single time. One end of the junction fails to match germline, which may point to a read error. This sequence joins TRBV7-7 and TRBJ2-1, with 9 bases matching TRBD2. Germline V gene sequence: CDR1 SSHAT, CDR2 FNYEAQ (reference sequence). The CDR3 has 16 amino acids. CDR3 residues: CASSRFYSGGPAEQFF. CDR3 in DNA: TGTGCTAGCAGCCGATTTTATAGCGGGGGCCCCGCTGAGCAGTTCTTC.

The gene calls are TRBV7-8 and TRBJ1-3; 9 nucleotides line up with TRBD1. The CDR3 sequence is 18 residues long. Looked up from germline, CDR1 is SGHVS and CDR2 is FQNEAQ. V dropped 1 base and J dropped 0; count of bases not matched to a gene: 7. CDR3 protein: CASSLEWTGASSGNTIYF. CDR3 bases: TGTGCCAGCAGCTTAGAATGGACAGGGGCGAGCTCTGGAAACACCATATATTTT.

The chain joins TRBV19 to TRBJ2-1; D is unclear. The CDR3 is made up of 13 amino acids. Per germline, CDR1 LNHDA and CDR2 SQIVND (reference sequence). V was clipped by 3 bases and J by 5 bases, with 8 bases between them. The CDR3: CASSIFYNNEQFF. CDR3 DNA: TGTGCCAGTAGTATCTTCTACAACAATGAGCAGTTCTTC.

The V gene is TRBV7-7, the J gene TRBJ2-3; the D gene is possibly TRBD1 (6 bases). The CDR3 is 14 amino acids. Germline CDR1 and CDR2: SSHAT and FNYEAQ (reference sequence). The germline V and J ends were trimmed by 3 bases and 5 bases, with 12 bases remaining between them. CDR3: CASSLLGAEDTQYF. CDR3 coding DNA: TGTGCCAGCAGCTTGTTGGGGGCCGAAGATACGCAGTATTTT.

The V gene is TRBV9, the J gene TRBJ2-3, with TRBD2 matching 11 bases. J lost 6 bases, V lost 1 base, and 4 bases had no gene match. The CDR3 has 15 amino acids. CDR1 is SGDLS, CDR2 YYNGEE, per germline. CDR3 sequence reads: CASSVLAGGRDTQYF. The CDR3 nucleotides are TGTGCCAGCAGCGTACTAGCGGGAGGCCGGGATACGCAGTATTTT.

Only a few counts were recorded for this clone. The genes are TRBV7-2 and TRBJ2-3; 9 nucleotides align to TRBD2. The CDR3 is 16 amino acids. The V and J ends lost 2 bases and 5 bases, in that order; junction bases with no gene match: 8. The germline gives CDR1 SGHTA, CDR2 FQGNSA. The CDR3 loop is CASSLLSGGPGDTQYF. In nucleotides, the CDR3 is TGTGCCAGCAGCTTACTAAGCGGGGGGCCCGGAGATACGCAGTATTTT.

The CDR3 DNA is TGTGCCAGCAGTGAAGGGACAGGGGCCGGGGAGCTGTTTTTT. This encodes CASSEGTGAGELFF. The chain carries TRBV6-4 and TRBJ2-2; 10 bases map to TRBD1. After removal of 3 bases from V and 6 bases from J, the junction contained 1 base not matched to a gene. Germline V gene sequence: CDR1 MRHNA, CDR2 SNTAGT. The CDR3 totals 14 residues.

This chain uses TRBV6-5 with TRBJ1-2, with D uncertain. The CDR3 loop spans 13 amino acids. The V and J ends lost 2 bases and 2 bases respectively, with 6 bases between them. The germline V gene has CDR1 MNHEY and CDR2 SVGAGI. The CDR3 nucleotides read TGTGCCAGCAGTTACGCCAGGAACTATGGCTACACCTTC. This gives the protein CASSYARNYGYTF.

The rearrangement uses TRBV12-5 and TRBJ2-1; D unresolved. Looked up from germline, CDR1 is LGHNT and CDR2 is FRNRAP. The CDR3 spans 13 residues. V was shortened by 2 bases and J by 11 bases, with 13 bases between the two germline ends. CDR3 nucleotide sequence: TGTGCTAGTGGTTTGTACAGCGCTTTCAAGCAGTTCTTC. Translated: CASGLYSAFKQFF. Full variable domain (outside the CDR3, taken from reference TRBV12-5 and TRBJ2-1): DARVTQTPRHKVTEMGQEVTMRCQPILGHNTVFWYRQTMMQGLELLAYFRNRAPLDDSGMPKDRFSAEMPDATLATLKIQPSEPRDSAVYFCASGLYSAFKQFFGPGTRLTVL.

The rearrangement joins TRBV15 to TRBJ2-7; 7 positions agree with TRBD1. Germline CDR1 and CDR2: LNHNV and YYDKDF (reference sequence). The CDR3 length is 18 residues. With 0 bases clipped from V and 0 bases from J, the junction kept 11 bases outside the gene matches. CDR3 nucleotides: TGTGCCACCAGCAGAGATCCGCCGGACAGGACCTACTCCTACGAGCAGTACTTC. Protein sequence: CATSRDPPDRTYSYEQYF. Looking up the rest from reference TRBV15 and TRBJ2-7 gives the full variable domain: DAMVIQNPRYQVTQFGKPVTLSCSQTLNHNVMYWYQQKSSQAPKLLFHYYDKDFNNEADTPDNFQSRRPNTSFCFLDIRSPGLGDTAMYLCATSRDPPDRTYSYEQYFGPGTRLTVT.

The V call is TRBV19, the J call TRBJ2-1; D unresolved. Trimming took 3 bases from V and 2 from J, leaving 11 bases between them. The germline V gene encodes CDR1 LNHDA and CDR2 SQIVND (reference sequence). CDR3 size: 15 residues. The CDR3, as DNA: TGTGCCAGTAGTATTTCGACTTTGACCTACAATGAGCAGTTCTTC. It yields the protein CASSISTLTYNEQFF.

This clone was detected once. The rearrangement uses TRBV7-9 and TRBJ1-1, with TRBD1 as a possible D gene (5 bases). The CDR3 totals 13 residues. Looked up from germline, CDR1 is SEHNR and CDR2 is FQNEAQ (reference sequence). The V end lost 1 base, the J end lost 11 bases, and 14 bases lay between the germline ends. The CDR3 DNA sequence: TGTGCCAGCAGCTTAGGGGGCGGGGAGCGGGCTTTCTTT. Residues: CASSLGGGERAFF.

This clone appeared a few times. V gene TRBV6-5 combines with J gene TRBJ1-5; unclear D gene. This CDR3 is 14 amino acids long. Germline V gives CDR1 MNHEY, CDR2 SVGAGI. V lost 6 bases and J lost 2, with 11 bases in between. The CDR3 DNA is TGTGCCAGCAGGACCCTTGGAGGCAATCAGCCCCAGCATTTT. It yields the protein CASRTLGGNQPQHF.

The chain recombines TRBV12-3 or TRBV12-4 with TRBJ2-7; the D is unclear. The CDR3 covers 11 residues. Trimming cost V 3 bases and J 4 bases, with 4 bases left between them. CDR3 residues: CASSLKYEQYF. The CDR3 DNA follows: TGTGCCAGCAGTTTGAAGTACGAGCAGTACTTC.

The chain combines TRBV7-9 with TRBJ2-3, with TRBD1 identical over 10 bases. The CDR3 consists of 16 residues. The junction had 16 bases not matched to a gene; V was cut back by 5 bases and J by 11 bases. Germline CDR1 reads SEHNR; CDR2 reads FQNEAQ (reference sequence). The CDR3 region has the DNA TGTGCCAGCAGCCTAAAAAGCTCCGGGACAGGGGAAAAGCAGTATTTT. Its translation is CASSLKSSGTGEKQYF.

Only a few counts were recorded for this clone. CDR3 sequence (DNA): TGTGCCAGCAGTTCCCGTGGGAGACGGGATTATTCACCCCTCCACTTT. Protein product: CASSSRGRRDYSPLHF. The chain joins TRBV6-2 or TRBV6-3 to TRBJ1-6; D not resolved. The CDR3 consists of 16 residues. The germline V and J ends were trimmed by 4 bases and 8 bases, with 18 bases remaining between them. Germline loops: CDR1 MNHEY, CDR2 SVGEGT.

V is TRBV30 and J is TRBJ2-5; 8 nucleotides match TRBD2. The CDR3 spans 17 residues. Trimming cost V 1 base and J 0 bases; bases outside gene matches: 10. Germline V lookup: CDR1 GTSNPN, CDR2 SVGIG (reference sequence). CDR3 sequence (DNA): TGTGCCTGGAGTGCCCCGTCCGTACTAGCGGACCAAGAGACCCAGTACTTC. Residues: CAWSAPSVLADQETQYF.

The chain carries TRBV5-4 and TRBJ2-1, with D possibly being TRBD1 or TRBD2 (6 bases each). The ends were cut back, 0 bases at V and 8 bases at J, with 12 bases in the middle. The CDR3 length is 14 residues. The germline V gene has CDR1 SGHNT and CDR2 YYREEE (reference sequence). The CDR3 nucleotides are TGTGCCAGCAGCTTGGTTGGGGGGCAGGATGAGCAGTTCTTC. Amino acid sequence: CASSLVGGQDEQFF.